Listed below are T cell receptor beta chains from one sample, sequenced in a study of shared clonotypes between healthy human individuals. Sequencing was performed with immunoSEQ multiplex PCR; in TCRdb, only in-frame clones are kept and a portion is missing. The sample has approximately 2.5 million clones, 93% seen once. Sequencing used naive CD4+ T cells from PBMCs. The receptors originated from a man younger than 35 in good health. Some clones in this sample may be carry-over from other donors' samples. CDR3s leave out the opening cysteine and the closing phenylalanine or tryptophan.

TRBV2 ASSTGSGANVLT
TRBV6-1 ASSATQGSGNTIY
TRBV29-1 SVPGGQGYTEAF
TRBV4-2 ASSQGPRGAGMNTEAF
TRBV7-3 ASSLGTGVTDTQY
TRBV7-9 ASSLRDRGNTEAF
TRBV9 ASSVGSPGANVLT
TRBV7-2 ASRRQGGEQF
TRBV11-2 ASTFRGGTEQY
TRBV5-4 ASSFPGTGAEAF
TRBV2 ASSDPTGWEKLF
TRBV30 AWRLRGRDRSLYT
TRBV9 ASSVGWGGKLF
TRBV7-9 ASSSAHSGNQPQH